The 31 T cell receptor beta chains below all came from one sample that was sequenced in a study of Graves' ophthalmopathy and Graves' hyperthyroidism. Investigators amplified TCR beta CDR3 regions from RNA transcripts. HTBI primers served in a first-round RT-PCR, which a second-round multiplex PCR followed. MiXCR, run by TCRdb on the multiplex PCR reads, gives a single entry per CDR3 protein. The sample has over a million distinct CDR3 sequences, roughly two fifths seen once. Sequencing used peripheral blood or thyroid tissue (not recorded which). The receptor set was obtained from an adult man with Graves' hyperthyroidism.

J is TRBJ1-5 and V is TRBV10-3, with 8 bases aligning to TRBD1. Unmatched junction bases numbered 9, after V lost 5 bases and J lost 6 bases. There are 15 residues in the CDR3. Germline values: CDR1 ENHRY, CDR2 SYGVKD. The CDR3 nucleotides read TGTGCCATCAGTAGAACAGGGGGAGGCACTCAGCCCCAGCATTTT. Protein product: CAISRTGGGTQPQHF.

The CDR3 DNA follows: TGTGCCAGCAGTGGGCAGGGGGGTTACACCGGGGCCAACGTCCTGACTTTC. Amino acids: CASSGQGGYTGANVLTF. V gene TRBV2 combines with J gene TRBJ2-6; D perhaps matches TRBD1 (7 bases). Trimming pared 4 bases from V and 4 bases from J, leaving 17 bases between. Germline CDR1 and CDR2: SNHLY and FYNNEI. This CDR3 is built from 17 residues.

This clonotype was seen many times. This chain connects TRBV4-3 to TRBJ2-7, with TRBD2 identical over 7 bases. Germline V gives CDR1 LGHNA, CDR2 YSLEER. The V segment lost 0 bases and the J segment 3 bases; nucleotides outside the gene matches: 2. CDR3 length equals 14 residues. The CDR3 is CASSQDWTSYEQYF. CDR3 sequence (DNA): TGCGCCAGCAGCCAAGACTGGACTAGCTACGAGCAGTACTTC.

This chain joins TRBV29-1 and TRBJ2-5; 16 bases fit TRBD2. This CDR3 contains 16 residues. The germline CDR1 and CDR2 sequences are SQVTM and ANQGSEA. Unmatched junction bases numbered 4, after V lost 4 bases and J lost 2 bases. The CDR3, as DNA: TGCAGCGTTGCGGTGGGACTAGCGGGAGGGCAAGAGACCCAGTACTTC. It specifies CSVAVGLAGGQETQYF. The full variable domain, with the rest looked up from reference TRBV29-1 and TRBJ2-5, is SAVISQKPSRDICQRGTSLTIQCQVDSQVTMMFWYRQQPGQSLTLIATANQGSEATYESGFVIDKFPISRPNLTFSTLTVSNMSPEDSSIYLCSVAVGLAGGQETQYFGPGTRLLVL.

At least ten counts were recorded for this clonotype. J is TRBJ2-7 and V is TRBV10-1; D not resolved. CDR3 length: 16 residues. V was cut by 0 bases and J by 0 bases, with 12 bases left in between. Germline V gene data show CDR1 as WNHNN and CDR2 as SYGVQD (reference sequence). CDR3 amino acids: CASSESGPPYSYEQYF. In DNA, the CDR3 is TGCGCCAGCAGTGAGTCGGGCCCACCCTACTCCTACGAGCAGTACTTC.

This clonotype has ten or more counts. The CDR3 spells CASSYYGQVHQPQHF. In DNA form, the CDR3 reads TGTGCCAGCAGTTACTACGGACAGGTCCATCAGCCCCAGCATTTT. The chain employs TRBV6-2 or TRBV6-3 and TRBJ1-5, with TRBD1 identical over 7 bases. The CDR3 is 15 residues long. Per germline, CDR1 MNHEY and CDR2 SVGEGT. Germline trimming cut 1 base from V and 5 bases from J; bases unmatched to any gene: 5.

V gene TRBV20-1 combines with J gene TRBJ1-5; 8 nucleotides line up with TRBD1. Germline CDR1 is DFQATT and CDR2 is SNEGSKA (reference sequence). This CDR3 region has 13 residues. The junction had 11 bases not matched to a gene; V was cut back by 5 bases and J by 11 bases. The CDR3 DNA is TGCAGTGCTTCCCAGGGGGCGAGGGAGACCCAGCATTTT. This sequence encodes CSASQGARETQHF.

In the case of this clonotype: Since a much larger clone is just one base distant, this may be a read error. The chain couples TRBV9 to TRBJ2-2, with D unresolved. The CDR3 loop spans 14 amino acids. V gave up 2 bases and J gave up 5 bases, with 10 bases separating them. The V gene's germline CDR1 is SGDLS and CDR2 YYNGEE. The CDR3 here is CASSVRAGTGELFF. CDR3 DNA sequence: TGTGCCAGCAGCGTCCGGGCAGGAACCGGGGAGCTGTTTTTT.

This clonotype appeared many times. V usage is TRBV6-4 and J usage is TRBJ1-6; D is possibly TRBD1 (6 bases). The CDR3 totals 13 residues. CDR1 is MRHNA, CDR2 SNTAGT, per germline. With 5 bases removed from V and 9 bases from J, the gap between germline ends came to 11 bases. The CDR3 coding sequence is TGTGCCAGCAGTCAGGGGCTTGGTTCACCCCTCCACTTT. Its translation: CASSQGLGSPLHF.

This clonotype was detected ten times or more. The chain recombines TRBV11-2 with TRBJ1-2, with no clear D. Trimming removed 1 base at V and 0 bases at J, with 12 bases between. The CDR3 has 16 residues. Germline CDR1 SGHAT, CDR2 FQNNGV. The CDR3 sequence is CASSLVVGLTNYGYTF. The CDR3 DNA reads as TGTGCCAGCAGCTTAGTTGTCGGACTAACTAACTATGGCTACACCTTC.

This clonotype was seen ten or more times. The chain is built from TRBV4-3 and TRBJ2-6; D is possibly TRBD2 (5 bases). Trimming stripped 3 bases from V and 0 bases from J, with 6 bases between. Germline CDR1 is LGHNA and CDR2 is YSLEER. This CDR3 is built from 15 residues. The CDR3 sequence is CASSHEGSGANVLTF. CDR3 nucleotides: TGCGCCAGCAGCCATGAGGGCTCTGGGGCCAACGTCCTGACTTTC.

The V gene is TRBV28, the J gene TRBJ1-2; 7 nucleotides align to TRBD1. The CDR3 runs 13 residues. CDR1 is MDHEN and CDR2 is SYDVKM in the germline V gene. V lost 8 bases, J lost 1 base, and 4 bases stayed unmatched. CDR3 sequence: CASLDRNNYGYTF. The CDR3 nucleotides read TGTGCCAGCCTGGACAGGAATAACTATGGCTACACCTTC.

A note on this clonotype: Since a much larger clone is just one base distant, this may be a read error. No conserved phenylalanine or tryptophan is present at the end of the CDR3, so a read error is the likely explanation. The chain has TRBV19 and TRBJ1-1, with 7 bases matching TRBD1. Germline CDR1 and CDR2: LNHDA and SQIVND (reference sequence). The CDR3 runs to 14 residues. The V segment lost 6 bases and the J segment 6 bases; nucleotides outside the gene matches: 10. This CDR3 is CASSLTQGFAEAFL. CDR3 DNA sequence: TGTGCCAGTAGCTTGACACAGGGGTTCGCTGAAGCTTTCCTT.

The CDR3 bases are TGCAGTGCTAGAGATCATGGACAGGGGGGTGAAAAACTGTTTTTT. It encodes CSARDHGQGGEKLFF. The genes are TRBV20-1 and TRBJ1-4; 10 bases align to TRBD1. V lost 0 bases, J lost 7 bases, and 5 bases stayed unmatched. From germline, CDR1 is DFQATT and CDR2 SNEGSKA (reference sequence). The CDR3 is 15 amino acids.

As concerns this clonotype: Since a much larger clone is just one base distant, this may be a read error. This chain joins TRBV12-3 or TRBV12-4 and TRBJ1-1; tentatively, D is TRBD1 (5 bases). The V end lost 6 bases, the J end lost 1 base, and 12 bases lay between the germline ends. The CDR3 has 14 amino acids. Here the CDR3 DNA reads TGTGCCAGCAGGAAACAGGCTAGGAACACTGAAGCTTTCTTT. The encoded protein is CASRKQARNTEAFF.

This clonotype has a count of ten or more. The chain couples TRBV27 to TRBJ2-5; D tentatively reads TRBD1 or TRBD2 (6 bases each). Trimming took off 3 bases at V and 7 bases at J, with 9 bases between the two ends. From germline, CDR1 is MNHEY and CDR2 SMNVEV (reference sequence). This CDR3 is 12 amino acids long. The CDR3 sequence: CASSLEGGTQYF. The CDR3 DNA follows: TGTGCCAGCAGTTTGGAGGGGGGGACCCAGTACTTC.

This clonotype was found a few times. The chain combines TRBV29-1 with TRBJ1-5; D gene uncertain. V was shortened by 3 bases and J by 3 bases, with 12 bases between the two germline ends. The CDR3 is 14 residues long. Germline loops: CDR1 SQVTM, CDR2 ANQGSEA. CDR3 nucleotide sequence: TGCAGCGTTGAGGAGGACGGCTACAATCAGCCCCAGCATTTT. Translation: CSVEEDGYNQPQHF.

This clonotype was observed a single time. The germline gene is not matched at one end of the junction; a read error may be the cause. The chain has TRBV10-2 and TRBJ2-7; D may be TRBD1 (6 bases). The CDR3 has 13 residues. The germline V gene encodes CDR1 WSHSY and CDR2 SAAADI. CDR3 DNA: TGTGCCAGCTTCTCGGACAGCGCCTACGAGCAGTACTTC. Translated, it gives CASFSDSAYEQYF.

Notes on this clonotype: A clone one base away is much larger, so this may be a read error. The CDR3 ends on some other residue instead of the conserved phenylalanine or tryptophan, so this is likely a read error. This rearrangement joins TRBV10-3 to TRBJ1-6, with TRBD1 identical over 7 bases. From germline, CDR1 is ENHRY and CDR2 SYGVKD. This CDR3 comprises 13 residues. V trimming: 11 bases; J trimming: 7 bases; junction bases outside the gene matches: 8. The DNA of the CDR3 is TGTGCCGCCCGACAGGGTTGGAATTCACCCCTCCACCTT. Translated: CAARQGWNSPLHL.

This clonotype was detected many times. In DNA form, the CDR3 reads TGTGCCAGCAGCCCACTAAGCGGGGGGGTTCAGCCCCAGCATTTT. It translates to CASSPLSGGVQPQHF. The chain joins TRBV7-2 to TRBJ1-5; D is perhaps TRBD1 (5 bases). Germline CDR1 SGHTA, CDR2 FQGNSA. CDR3 length: 15 residues. V shed 5 bases and J shed 6 bases, with 17 bases lying between them.

At least ten counts were recorded for this clonotype. The CDR3 DNA follows: TGTGCCAGCATAGCCCGGATCGAGAGCACTGAAGCTTTCTTT. This translates into CASIARIESTEAFF. This chain joins TRBV6-5 and TRBJ1-1; D call uncertain. This CDR3 has 14 amino acids. The germline V gene encodes CDR1 MNHEY and CDR2 SVGAGI. Trimming removed 7 bases from V and 4 bases from J, with 16 bases in between.

The chain links TRBV7-8 to TRBJ1-3; perhaps TRBD1 as D (6 bases). The ends were cut back, 5 bases at V and 4 bases at J, with 18 bases in the middle. The CDR3 has 16 amino acids. Per germline, CDR1 SGHVS and CDR2 FQNEAQ. CDR3 region: CASSQGQSRIGNTIYF. Written as DNA, the CDR3 is TGTGCCAGCAGCCAGGGACAATCGCGAATCGGAAACACCATATATTTT.

This clonotype has a count of ten or more. The V and J genes are TRBV7-9 and TRBJ2-1; TRBD1 matches at 8 bases. Per germline, CDR1 SEHNR and CDR2 FQNEAQ (reference sequence). CDR3 length: 14 amino acids. The V segment lost 4 bases and the J segment 5 bases; nucleotides outside the gene matches: 4. CDR3 sequence: CASSSGTGDNEQFF. The CDR3 DNA is TGTGCCAGCAGCTCAGGGACAGGAGACAATGAGCAGTTCTTC.

The table lists this clonotype with many counts. The V and J genes are TRBV2 and TRBJ1-1; D remains ambiguous. V was trimmed by 3 bases and J by 1 base, leaving 6 bases between them. Per germline, CDR1 SNHLY and CDR2 FYNNEI. CDR3 length: 13 amino acids. CDR3 in DNA: TGTGCCAGCAGTGAGACAACGAACACTGAAGCTTTCTTT. Encoded protein: CASSETTNTEAFF. Using reference TRBV2 and TRBJ1-1 for the parts outside the CDR3, the full variable domain is EPEVTQTPSHQVTQMGQEVILRCVPISNHLYFYWYRQILGQKVEFLVSFYNNEISEKSEIFDDQFSVERPDGSNFTLKIRSTKLEDSAMYFCASSETTNTEAFFGQGTRLTVV.

Ten or more counts support this clonotype. This chain connects TRBV6-5 to TRBJ2-2; a weak D match, TRBD1 (5 bases). The germline gives CDR1 MNHEY, CDR2 SVGAGI. Trimming took 2 bases from V and 4 from J, leaving 8 bases between them. The CDR3 contains 14 residues. Here the CDR3 DNA reads TGTGCCAGCAGTTACAGGGGAACCACCGGGGAGCTGTTTTTT. This translates into CASSYRGTTGELFF.

This clonotype came up many times. The V call is TRBV19, the J call TRBJ1-5; no clear D gene. The germline V and J ends were trimmed by 5 bases and 1 base, with 15 bases remaining between them. The germline V gene has CDR1 LNHDA and CDR2 SQIVND (reference sequence). This CDR3 region has 16 residues. CDR3 residues: CASSRPRAESNQPQHF. The CDR3 DNA sequence: TGTGCCAGTAGTCGTCCCCGGGCAGAGAGCAATCAGCCCCAGCATTTT.

This clonotype was seen once. The J gene is TRBJ1-5, the V gene TRBV12-3 or TRBV12-4, with TRBD1 matching 7 bases. Unmatched junction bases numbered 4, after V lost 8 bases and J lost 3 bases. CDR3 length: 13 residues. CDR3 residues: CASQQGPNQPQHF. For the CDR3, the DNA is TGTGCCAGCCAACAGGGGCCCAATCAGCCCCAGCATTTT.

The chain links TRBV12-3 or TRBV12-4 to TRBJ1-4; 10 bases agree with TRBD1. Trimming at V came to 2 bases and at J to 8 bases, leaving 8 bases not matched to a gene. This CDR3 spans 16 amino acids. DNA of the CDR3: TGTGCCAGCAGTTTATGGTCCGGGACAGGGGTGGAAAAACTGTTTTTT. Its protein product is CASSLWSGTGVEKLFF.

This clonotype has just one count. The CDR3 coding sequence is TGCAGTGCTGTCGCCGCCGCCAGTCAGCCCCAGTACTTC. Its translation is CSAVAAASQPQYF. This rearrangement joins TRBV20-1 to TRBJ2-5; D remains ambiguous. Germline assignment: CDR1 DFQATT and CDR2 SNEGSKA (reference sequence). This CDR3 comprises 13 residues. The V end was cut by 5 bases, the J end by 9 bases, with 19 bases between.

This clonotype occurred many times. This rearrangement joins TRBV5-1 to TRBJ2-6; D uncertain. The CDR3 runs 15 residues. CDR1 and CDR2 from the germline V gene are SGHRS and YFSETQ. The V gene lost 5 bases and the J gene lost 0 bases, with 9 bases spanning the gap. The CDR3 sequence: CASRIQSSGANVLTF. In nucleotides, the CDR3 is TGCGCCAGCAGAATACAGAGCTCTGGGGCCAACGTCCTGACTTTC.

The sample holds a few counts of this clonotype. The V and J genes are TRBV6-6 and TRBJ2-6; D perhaps matches TRBD1 (5 bases). Germline V gene data show CDR1 as MNHNY and CDR2 as SVGAGI (reference sequence). The ends were cut back, 2 bases at V and 1 base at J, with 9 bases in the middle. This CDR3 comprises 16 residues. The CDR3 loop reads CASSYRGASGANVLTF. DNA for the CDR3: TGTGCCAGCAGTTACAGGGGCGCTTCTGGGGCCAACGTCCTGACTTTC.